This T cell receptor (beta chain) was retrieved from a study of T cell responses to AZD1222 COVID-19 vaccine (dated by TCRdb to the early 2020s). Study-wide context: TCR sequencing was performed for 230 to 250 trial participants, of whom about 200 were given two doses of AZD1222 and approximately 25 were given two doses of MenACWY control vaccine. Trial participants were enrolled by age into 18-55, 56-69 and 70-plus year subgroups, with approximately 160, 26 and 62 TCR-sequenced participants respectively. The study at large found these results: Epitopes outside the regions mutated in the B.1.351 and B.1.1.7 variants were reportedly recognized by nearly half of the unique spike-specific TCRs. Because no day 14 peak-response samples were available, the repertoires could be characterized only after the peak T cell response. The 56-69-year group was small, and its depth increase did not reach significance, likely because of low power. Most participants were white British and females outnumbered males, and the authors suggested that clonal diversity may have been underestimated. Conclusions about previously exposed vaccinees are limited, since just six or seven AZD1222 recipients were seropositive for SARS-CoV-2 at baseline. After two AZD1222 doses, both the breadth and the depth of spike-specific TCRs were significantly higher than at day 0 and than in MenACWY recipients. The vaccine-associated CD4 TCRs covered the entire spike protein, and the dominant responses fell in regions 160-218 and 743-854.

The germline V gene provides CDR1 SGHVS and CDR2 FQNEAQ. From its cysteine to its phenylalanine, the CDR3 spans 14 amino acids. CDR3 DNA is the only sequence kept; it has 42 bases, read in frame from the first base. V lost 1 base and J lost 7 bases; the stretch between them is 11 bases long. This clone was counted between two and nine times. Its antigen remains undetermined. Base qualities are not recorded, but no much larger clone differs from it by a single base. The CDR3 regions of human TCRbeta chains were analyzed by immunosequencing. Per the original workflow: TCRs in the repertoires were compared against a reference library of SARS-CoV-2-specific TCRs that had been generated with the MIRA antigen-specificity platform. Breadth was defined as the fraction of unique TCRs that were SARS-CoV-2-associated, and depth was defined as the fraction of total T cells that were SARS-CoV-2-associated. Using the MIRA data, every spike-specific TCR was mapped to the spike region that the TCR reacted to and assigned to either a CD4 or a CD8 class. Log10-transformed breadth and depth values were compared by one-way ANOVA with Sidak's multiple comparisons tests. TCRdb carries this immuneACCESS record with in-frame sequences only. Its versions omit some clonotypes, under half of them owing to an unresolved V gene in the studies checked, with the rest unexplained. The DNA gave D and trimming, while V, J and clone size come from that table. Here the sample has tens of thousands of clones; 80% occur a single time. The ten largest clones represent around 15% of the sample.

In the paper's terms, the time point label means: about 28 days (+/-7) after the second vaccine dose. AZD1222 recipients with second doses at about 4 weeks or about 12 weeks were pooled, because spike-specific TCR depth and breadth did not differ between schedules. Vaccinee samples were obtained from the UK trials COV001 and COV002, which included a single-blind randomized controlled phase 2/3 trial of AZD1222 (ChAdOx1 nCoV-19) in healthy adults. For TCRbeta chain sequencing, PBMC samples from trial participants were taken at day 0 and at day 28 after the second dose. The rearrangement joined TRBV7-8 to TRBJ1-5; perhaps TRBD1 is the D gene, with 5 bases matching. This clonotype originated in an adult who received the AZD1222 COVID-19 vaccine. This material consisted of peripheral blood, taken 28 days after the second AZD1222 dose. The CDR3 protein: CASSLDLGDQPQHF. Here is the DNA: TGTGCCAGCAGCTTAGATCTGGGGGACCAGCCCCAGCATTTT. The reference TRBV7-8 and TRBJ1-5 proteins fill in what lies around the CDR3, so the full variable domain reads GAGVSQSPRYKVAKRGQDVALRCDPISGHVSLFWYQQALGQGPEFLTYFQNEAQLDKSGLPSDRFFAERPEGSVSTLKIQRTQQEDSAVYLCASSLDLGDQPQHFGDGTRLSIL.